These 23 T cell receptor beta chains were all obtained from the same sample, sequenced in a study of Ad26.COV2.S vaccination and SARS-CoV-2 variants. The treatment denotes: about 20 received Ad26.COV2.S at low or high dose, single or two shots; roughly five received placebo; per-sample allocation not given. Collection of the samples took place on day 63 after the first injection of vaccine or placebo. This table comes from immunoSEQ multiplex PCR, and its TCRdb copy is limited to in-frame clones, with some not included. The sample carries around 400,000 clones, around 90% recorded once. Specimen: peripheral blood, collected in a trial of Ad26.COV2.S vaccine versus placebo. The source is a person aged 18 to 59 who received the Ad26.COV2.S COVID-19 vaccine or a placebo.

The gene calls are TRBV5-1 and TRBJ2-2; possibly TRBD2 for D (6 bases). Trimming took off 1 base at V and 4 bases at J, with 14 bases between the two ends. CDR1 and CDR2 from the germline V gene are SGHRS and YFSETQ. There are 16 residues in the CDR3. In DNA form, the CDR3 reads TGCGCCAGCAGCTTGTGGGCGGGATGGGCCACCGGGGAGCTGTTTTTT. It codes for CASSLWAGWATGELFF.

In this sample, this clone turned up once. This chain uses TRBV27 with TRBJ1-5; 7 nucleotides align to TRBD1. With 4 bases clipped from V and 0 bases from J, the junction kept 9 bases outside the gene matches. Germline CDR1 and CDR2: MNHEY and SMNVEV (reference sequence). This CDR3 has 17 residues. The CDR3, as DNA: TGTGCCAGCAGTTCCCAGGGGGGGTTTGGTAGCAATCAGCCCCAGCATTTT. This encodes CASSSQGGFGSNQPQHF.

The chain combines TRBV29-1 with TRBJ1-1; D not resolved. V lost 7 bases to trimming and J lost 1 base, with 10 bases between them. CDR3 length: 12 residues. In germline, CDR1 is SQVTM, CDR2 ANQGSEA. The CDR3 sequence: CSAETRNTEAFF. In nucleotides, the CDR3 is TGCAGCGCTGAGACGCGGAACACTGAAGCTTTCTTT.

The gene calls are TRBV20-1 and TRBJ2-7; 9 nucleotides agree with TRBD2. Germline V CDR1 and CDR2: DFQATT, SNEGSKA (reference sequence). The CDR3 consists of 13 residues. Trimming cost V 3 bases and J 2 bases; bases outside gene matches: 2. CDR3 in DNA: TGCAGTGCTAGTAGCGGGAGCGCCTACGAGCAGTACTTC. This encodes CSASSGSAYEQYF.

This chain links TRBV2 with TRBJ2-1, with TRBD2 matching 8 bases. V trimming: 5 bases; J trimming: 8 bases; junction bases outside the gene matches: 8. The CDR3 length is 14 residues. Per germline, CDR1 SNHLY and CDR2 FYNNEI. CDR3 nucleotides: TGTGCCAGCAGTCCAGCGGGAGTTGTATATGAGCAGTTCTTC. Its translation: CASSPAGVVYEQFF.

The chain uses TRBV5-6 and TRBJ2-5; TRBD2 agrees at 10 bases. Germline CDR1 SGHDT, CDR2 YYEEEE. The CDR3 is 15 residues long. The V and J ends lost 4 bases and 4 bases, in that order; junction bases with no gene match: 7. The CDR3 is CASSKLAGFGETQYF. In DNA, the CDR3 is TGTGCCAGCAGCAAACTAGCGGGATTTGGAGAGACCCAGTACTTC.

This chain connects TRBV11-2 to TRBJ1-1, with 9 bases fitting TRBD1. This CDR3 has 14 amino acids. Germline CDR1 is SGHAT and CDR2 is FQNNGV. The J segment lost 9 bases and the V segment lost 5 bases, leaving 10 bases of the junction unmatched. The CDR3 coding sequence is TGTGCCAGCAGCCCATGGACAGGGGAGGTTAAAGCTTTCTTT. This translates into CASSPWTGEVKAFF. Based on the CDR3 plus reference TRBV11-2 and TRBJ1-1, the full variable domain is EAGVAQSPRYKIIEKRQSVAFWCNPISGHATLYWYQQILGQGPKLLIQFQNNGVVDDSQLPKDRFSAERLKGVDSTLKIQPAKLEDSAVYLCASSPWTGEVKAFFGQGTRLTVV.

V is TRBV6-6 and J is TRBJ1-1; 9 bases are a match to TRBD1. The CDR3 covers 13 residues. Germline loops: CDR1 MNHNY, CDR2 SVGAGI (reference sequence). Trimming removed 6 bases from V and 5 bases from J; junction bases left unmatched: 4. CDR3 DNA: TGTGCCAGCAGATCGACAGGGGGTACTGAAGCTTTCTTT. Residues: CASRSTGGTEAFF.

This chain uses TRBV5-1 with TRBJ2-2; D might be TRBD1 (6 bases). This CDR3 has 15 residues. In germline, CDR1 is SGHRS, CDR2 YFSETQ. Trimming took off 3 bases at V and 1 base at J, with 10 bases between the two ends. CDR3 protein: CASSYRRGNTGELFF. Here the CDR3 DNA reads TGCGCCAGCAGCTACCGCAGGGGGAACACCGGGGAGCTGTTTTTT.

The chain employs TRBV2 and TRBJ2-7, with D possibly being TRBD2 (5 bases). This CDR3 is 12 amino acids long. Germline CDR1 is SNHLY and CDR2 is FYNNEI. V lost 5 bases, J lost 3 bases, and 8 bases lay in between. CDR3 sequence (DNA): TGTGCCAGCAGTAGACGGGGCTACGAGCAGTACTTC. Protein: CASSRRGYEQYF. Variable domain in full (rest from reference TRBV2 and TRBJ2-7): EPEVTQTPSHQVTQMGQEVILRCVPISNHLYFYWYRQILGQKVEFLVSFYNNEISEKSEIFDDQFSVERPDGSNFTLKIRSTKLEDSAMYFCASSRRGYEQYFGPGTRLTVT.

The V gene is TRBV7-9, the J gene TRBJ2-3; TRBD2 matches 7 bases. CDR1 SEHNR and CDR2 FQNEAQ come from the germline V gene (reference sequence). V lost 8 bases to trimming and J lost 8 bases; unmatched junction nucleotides: 10. The CDR3 covers 13 residues. The CDR3 loop reads CASEEAGAGTQYF. The CDR3 DNA sequence: TGTGCCAGCGAGGAGGCGGGAGCCGGTACGCAGTATTTT.

The rearrangement joins TRBV3-1 (or the pseudogene TRBV3-2) to TRBJ1-2; the D is unclear. The germline V gene has CDR1 LGHDT and CDR2 YNNKEL (reference sequence). V was shortened by 1 base and J by 8 bases, with 11 bases between the two germline ends. This CDR3 region has 13 residues. The CDR3 DNA reads TGTGCCAGCAGCCAAGGGCCGGGGTCCGGCTACACCTTC. As protein: CASSQGPGSGYTF.

V and J are TRBV3-1 (or the pseudogene TRBV3-2) and TRBJ1-1; D gene unclear. CDR3 length: 15 residues. The germline gives CDR1 LGHDT, CDR2 YNNKEL (reference sequence). V shed 0 bases and J shed 0 bases, with 8 bases lying between them. CDR3: CASSQDEGMNTEAFF. The CDR3 DNA is TGTGCCAGCAGCCAAGATGAAGGGATGAACACTGAAGCTTTCTTT.

The rearrangement joins TRBV19 to TRBJ2-4; possibly TRBD2 for D (5 bases). CDR1 is LNHDA, CDR2 SQIVND, per germline (reference sequence). The CDR3 runs to 12 residues. Trimming removed 3 bases at V and 10 bases at J, with 10 bases between. The CDR3 DNA is TGTGCCAGTAGTATCGGGGAAGGTATTCAGTACTTC. This translates into CASSIGEGIQYF. Drawing the rest from reference TRBV19 and TRBJ2-4, the complete variable domain is DGGITQSPKYLFRKEGQNVTLSCEQNLNHDAMYWYRQDPGQGLRLIYYSQIVNDFQKGDIAEGYSVSREKKESFPLTVTSAQKNPTAFYLCASSIGEGIQYFGAGTRLSVL.

The chain links TRBV28 to TRBJ1-1; D perhaps matches TRBD1 (6 bases). Trimming shortened V by 4 bases and J by 7 bases, and 19 bases separated the two germline ends. The length of the CDR3 is 15 residues. From germline, CDR1 is MDHEN and CDR2 SYDVKM. CDR3: CASSWDMGAAVEAFF. The DNA of the CDR3 is TGTGCCAGCAGTTGGGATATGGGGGCAGCGGTTGAAGCTTTCTTT.

This clone was seen only once. V is TRBV27 and J is TRBJ1-4; D remains unclear. Germline V gene sequence: CDR1 MNHEY, CDR2 SMNVEV (reference sequence). The germline V and J ends were trimmed by 6 bases and 0 bases, with 8 bases remaining between them. This CDR3 is 14 amino acids long. The CDR3 here is CASSSFATNEKLFF. For the CDR3, the DNA is TGTGCCAGCAGCTCCTTCGCAACTAATGAAAAACTGTTTTTT.

J is TRBJ2-1 and V is TRBV4-1; 13 bases fit TRBD2. With 1 base clipped from V and 9 bases from J, the junction kept 6 bases outside the gene matches. CDR1 and CDR2 from the germline V gene are MGHRA and YSYEKL. The CDR3 spans 16 residues. Here the CDR3 DNA reads TGCGCCAGCAGCCAAGTTGGGACTAGCGGGACTTTTGAGCAGTTCTTC. The encoded protein is CASSQVGTSGTFEQFF.

The chain links TRBV11-3 to TRBJ2-7, with 9 bases aligning to TRBD1. The CDR3 consists of 17 residues. Germline trimming cut 7 bases from V and 1 base from J; bases unmatched to any gene: 14. Germline-derived CDR1 and CDR2 are SGHNT and YENEEA. The CDR3 loop is CASTFGPDRGGSYEQYF. The DNA for the CDR3 is TGTGCCAGCACCTTTGGACCGGACAGGGGAGGATCCTACGAGCAGTACTTC.

The chain has TRBV4-1 and TRBJ2-1, with 12 bases matching TRBD2. Germline CDR1 is MGHRA and CDR2 is YSYEKL. The junction had 2 bases not matched to a gene; V was cut back by 6 bases and J by 5 bases. The CDR3 spans 14 residues. CDR3 DNA sequence: TGCGCCAGCAGTCGACTAGCGGGGGACAATGAGCAGTTCTTC. Translation: CASSRLAGDNEQFF.

This clone showed up just a few times. This rearrangement joins TRBV19 to TRBJ1-2; 7 bases map to TRBD1. Per the germline V gene, CDR1 is LNHDA and CDR2 is SQIVND (reference sequence). V shed 6 bases, J shed 2 bases, and the junction held 9 bases outside the gene matches. The CDR3 is made up of 15 amino acids. CDR3 sequence: CASSDPGTANYGYTF. CDR3 nucleotide sequence: TGTGCCAGTAGCGACCCCGGGACAGCGAACTATGGCTACACCTTC.

This clone was counted only a few times. The genes are TRBV6-2 or TRBV6-3 and TRBJ2-7, with 12 bases matching TRBD1. CDR3 length: 16 residues. V lost 7 bases to trimming and J lost 4 bases; unmatched junction nucleotides: 11. Germline V gene sequence: CDR1 MNHEY, CDR2 SVGEGT. The CDR3 DNA sequence: TGTGCCAGCAACCCGGGACAGGGGGCTTATATTTACGAGCAGTACTTC. Residues: CASNPGQGAYIYEQYF.

The chain uses TRBV7-2 and TRBJ2-1; 13 bases align to TRBD2. V gave up 5 bases and J gave up 5 bases; unmatched junction bases: 3. Germline CDR1 and CDR2: SGHTA and FQGNSA. The CDR3 spans 15 residues. The CDR3 region has the DNA TGTGCCAGCAGCCATGGACTAGCGGGAGACAATGAGCAGTTCTTC. Translating gives CASSHGLAGDNEQFF.

The chain links TRBV18 to TRBJ2-1; 12 bases are shared with TRBD2. Germline assignment: CDR1 KGHSH and CDR2 LQKENI. This CDR3 is 15 amino acids long. With V trimmed by 5 bases and J by 9 bases, 8 bases remained unmatched. For the CDR3, the DNA is TGTGCCAGCTCATACTCTAGCGGGAGGGCAGGTGAGCAGTTCTTC. It codes for CASSYSSGRAGEQFF.